A single sample gave rise to the 21 T cell receptor beta chains below, sequenced in a study of cytomegalovirus exposure and HLA in healthy donors. The PCR used 60 Vbeta and 13 Jbeta primers. Sequencing was performed with immunoSEQ multiplex PCR; in TCRdb, only in-frame clones are kept and a portion is missing. The sample carries 130,000 to 150,000 clones, more than 75% recorded once. The source material was PBMCs. All receptors derive from a male donor in good health and CMV-seronegative.

The genes are TRBV5-6 and TRBJ2-1, with TRBD1 matching 8 bases. CDR1 and CDR2 (germline): SGHDT, YYEEEE. With V trimmed by 2 bases and J by 9 bases, 10 bases remained unmatched. The CDR3 runs to 15 residues. CDR3 sequence: CASSFPDRVVGEQFF. The CDR3 DNA reads as TGTGCCAGCAGCTTCCCGGACAGGGTGGTGGGTGAGCAGTTCTTC.

The V call is TRBV5-6, the J call TRBJ1-1; D might be TRBD1 (5 bases). This CDR3 is 14 amino acids long. Germline values: CDR1 SGHDT, CDR2 YYEEEE. Trimming removed 0 bases at V and 1 base at J, with 7 bases between. In nucleotides, the CDR3 is TGTGCCAGCAGCTTGGTGGGGCAGAACACTGAAGCTTTCTTT. As protein: CASSLVGQNTEAFF.

The chain combines TRBV5-1 with TRBJ1-1; 8 bases map to TRBD1. CDR3 length: 14 residues. Losses at the gene ends were 0 bases for V and 8 bases for J; bases not matched to a gene: 6. CDR1 and CDR2 from the germline V gene are SGHRS and YFSETQ. The CDR3 is CASSLVPGQDEAFF. The CDR3, as DNA: TGCGCCAGCAGCTTGGTCCCGGGACAGGACGAAGCTTTCTTT.

This clone turned up a few times. The chain recombines TRBV28 with TRBJ1-4; 11 bases fit TRBD1. Germline CDR1 and CDR2: MDHEN and SYDVKM. This CDR3 is 15 amino acids long. V gave up 3 bases and J gave up 7 bases; unmatched junction bases: 4. The CDR3 nucleotides read TGTGCCAGCAGTTTTACCGGACAGGGGGCTGAAAAACTGTTTTTT. Protein sequence: CASSFTGQGAEKLFF.

J is TRBJ2-3 and V is TRBV7-3, with 8 bases lining up with TRBD1. Germline lookup yields CDR1 SGHTA and CDR2 FQGTGA. Trimming cost V 2 bases and J 2 bases; bases outside gene matches: 3. This CDR3 is built from 15 residues. The CDR3 coding sequence is TGTGCCAGCAGCTTAGGGACAGGACCCACAGATACGCAGTATTTT. This sequence encodes CASSLGTGPTDTQYF.

The V gene is TRBV30, the J gene TRBJ1-6; D unresolved. The CDR3 length is 12 residues. Trimming pared 6 bases from V and 7 bases from J, leaving 10 bases between. Germline CDR1 is GTSNPN and CDR2 is SVGIG (reference sequence). The DNA of the CDR3 is TGTGCCTGTCGGACTGGCAATTCACCCCTCCACTTT. Translation: CACRTGNSPLHF.

The rearrangement joins TRBV6-1 to TRBJ2-2; the match to TRBD2 covers 11 bases. CDR1 and CDR2 from the germline V gene are MNHNS and SASEGT. V shed 5 bases, J shed 6 bases, and the junction held 11 bases outside the gene matches. This CDR3 comprises 17 residues. CDR3 bases: TGTGCCAGCAGTAAAGGGGCCGGGACTAGCGGCGCCGGGGAGCTGTTTTTT. It translates to CASSKGAGTSGAGELFF.

The chain uses TRBV29-1 and TRBJ2-1, with 11 positions matching TRBD2. This CDR3 contains 18 residues. The germline CDR1 and CDR2 sequences are SQVTM and ANQGSEA. V was pared by 4 bases and J by 0 bases, with 11 bases of the junction left unmatched. CDR3 DNA: TGCAGCGTTGTACTAGCGGGGGTTCGTTCATTCTCCTACAATGAGCAGTTCTTC. Protein: CSVVLAGVRSFSYNEQFF.

This clone was counted a few times. This chain connects TRBV7-2 to TRBJ1-6; 7 bases line up with TRBD1. V dropped 7 bases and J dropped 9; count of bases not matched to a gene: 9. Germline V CDR1 and CDR2: SGHTA, FQGNSA. CDR3 length: 14 residues. CDR3 amino acids: CASTVTGWTSPLHF. CDR3 coding DNA: TGTGCCAGCACCGTGACAGGGTGGACTTCACCCCTCCACTTT. Full variable domain (missing parts from reference TRBV7-2 and TRBJ1-6): GAGVSQSPSNKVTEKGKDVELRCDPISGHTALYWYRQSLGQGLEFLIYFQGNSAPDKSGLPSDRFSAERTGGSVSTLTIQRTQQEDSAVYLCASTVTGWTSPLHFGNGTRLTVT.

The chain carries TRBV30 and TRBJ1-4; 9 bases agree with TRBD1. Trimming removed 3 bases from V and 11 bases from J; junction bases left unmatched: 10. Per the germline V gene, CDR1 is GTSNPN and CDR2 is SVGIG (reference sequence). The CDR3 runs to 14 residues. This CDR3 is CAWSVTGGRGKLFF. CDR3 in DNA: TGTGCCTGGAGCGTAACAGGGGGCAGGGGGAAACTGTTTTTT.

This chain connects TRBV10-3 to TRBJ2-7, with 11 positions matching TRBD1. V gave up 5 bases and J gave up 3 bases; unmatched junction bases: 3. This CDR3 comprises 14 residues. Germline CDR1 and CDR2: ENHRY and SYGVKD. The CDR3 here is CAISRDRGNYEQYF. The CDR3 DNA is TGTGCCATCAGTCGGGACAGGGGGAACTACGAGCAGTACTTC.

V usage is TRBV4-2 and J usage is TRBJ2-7, with 10 nucleotides matching TRBD1. Germline values: CDR1 LGHNA, CDR2 YNFKEQ. The CDR3 has 14 amino acids. The trim removed 3 bases at V and 4 bases at J, leaving 3 bases unmatched. CDR3: CASSHGTGAYEQYF. The DNA for the CDR3 is TGTGCCAGCAGCCACGGGACAGGGGCGTACGAGCAGTACTTC.

The V gene is TRBV6-6, the J gene TRBJ1-1; D is unresolved. V gave up 0 bases and J gave up 5 bases, with 10 bases separating them. The CDR3 has 14 residues. Germline-derived CDR1 and CDR2 are MNHNY and SVGAGI (reference sequence). In nucleotides, the CDR3 is TGTGCCAGCAGTTACTCCGAGGGTTTAACTGAAGCTTTCTTT. Its protein product is CASSYSEGLTEAFF.

The table lists this clone with a count of one. The chain is built from TRBV7-2 and TRBJ1-2; D gene uncertain. The germline V gene encodes CDR1 SGHTA and CDR2 FQGNSA. V was trimmed by 2 bases and J by 4 bases, leaving 14 bases between them. The CDR3 extends over 15 amino acids. The CDR3 nucleotides read TGTGCCAGCAGCTTATTTCTTGACACACGCTATGGCTACACCTTC. Translated, it gives CASSLFLDTRYGYTF.

This chain uses TRBV7-9 with TRBJ2-7; D is possibly TRBD1 (5 bases). V lost 2 bases and J lost 4, with 12 bases in between. From germline, CDR1 is SEHNR and CDR2 FQNEAQ (reference sequence). The CDR3 is 14 amino acids. The CDR3 DNA reads as TGTGCCAGCAGCTTATCGCCGGACACGTACGAGCAGTACTTC. It codes for CASSLSPDTYEQYF.

This chain uses TRBV7-8 with TRBJ2-5, with D tentatively TRBD2 (6 bases). The CDR3 is 14 amino acids. V lost 6 bases to trimming and J lost 5 bases, with 16 bases between them. Germline values: CDR1 SGHVS, CDR2 FQNEAQ. As DNA, the CDR3 is TGTGCCAGCAGTCTACCGGATGGGGGGGAGACCCAGTACTTC. This translates into CASSLPDGGETQYF.

The rearrangement uses TRBV9 and TRBJ2-1; D gene unclear. The CDR3 consists of 14 residues. Between the trimmed V and J ends, which lost 2 bases and 4 bases, there was a span of 10 bases. The V gene's germline CDR1 is SGDLS and CDR2 YYNGEE. The CDR3 nucleotides read TGTGCCAGCAGCGTCAGAGGTGGATACAATGAGCAGTTCTTC. Residues: CASSVRGGYNEQFF.

V and J are TRBV6-5 and TRBJ2-5; D remains unclear. This CDR3 spans 14 amino acids. Trimming removed 0 bases at V and 9 bases at J, with 14 bases between. Looked up from germline, CDR1 is MNHEY and CDR2 is SVGAGI. The CDR3 is CASSYSTPYAAQYF. DNA of the CDR3: TGTGCCAGCAGTTACTCGACCCCCTACGCGGCCCAGTACTTC.

The chain links TRBV30 to TRBJ1-1, with D unclear. V was pared by 0 bases and J by 9 bases, with 11 bases between. From germline, CDR1 is GTSNPN and CDR2 SVGIG (reference sequence). CDR3 size: 12 residues. CDR3 amino acids: CAWSVRGPKAFF. CDR3 DNA sequence: TGTGCCTGGAGTGTACGAGGCCCAAAAGCTTTCTTT.

This chain joins TRBV27 and TRBJ2-2; tentatively, D is TRBD2 (7 bases). This CDR3 has 14 residues. Germline loops: CDR1 MNHEY, CDR2 SMNVEV (reference sequence). Trimming pared 6 bases from V and 4 bases from J, leaving 12 bases between. CDR3 bases: TGTGCCAGCAGCGGGGGGCCGGGCACCGGGGAGCTGTTTTTT. Residues: CASSGGPGTGELFF.

A single count supports this clone. The V call is TRBV19, the J call TRBJ1-3, with D unclear. The ends were cut back, 6 bases at V and 0 bases at J, with 15 bases in the middle. Germline V gene sequence: CDR1 LNHDA, CDR2 SQIVND (reference sequence). This CDR3 contains 16 residues. The CDR3 bases are TGTGCCAGTAGCCTCGCCATAACTTTCTCTGGAAACACCATATATTTT. As protein: CASSLAITFSGNTIYF.